The clone carrying this T cell receptor beta chain was seen at least ten times. As yet, its antigen is unknown. This specimen comes from a study of T-cell reconstitution after alpha-beta-depleted transplantation in children. Findings and caveats of the study: Surviving recipient T cells and thymic progenitors accounted for the high day-60 TCRbeta diversity observed in some patients. Expanded clones from the graft, numbering several hundred, reportedly supplied alpha-beta T cells about two months after transplant. Newly produced T cells mostly accounted for T-cell counts and diversity one year post-transplant.

The TCRbeta library incorporated unique molecular identifiers. One entry per CDR3 protein results from TCRdb running MiXCR on the PCR reads. Counted here are fewer than 550,000 distinct CDR3 sequences, 10% to 13% occurring once; the ten biggest clones make up 2% to 2.5%. With 0 bases clipped from V and 7 bases from J, the junction kept 4 bases outside the gene matches. CDR3 length: 14 residues. Germline CDR1 and CDR2: SQVTM and ANQGSEA. The chain joins TRBV29-1 to TRBJ2-1, with 9 bases lining up with TRBD2. The sample in question was PBMCs, obtained before TCRalphabeta/CD19-depleted stem cell transplant. The receptor's source is a child aged 2 to 15 with inherited bone marrow failure, due to receive a stem cell transplant. The CDR3 reads CSVEDGLAKNEQFF. In nucleotides, the CDR3 is TGCAGCGTTGAAGATGGACTAGCGAAAAATGAGCAGTTCTTC.